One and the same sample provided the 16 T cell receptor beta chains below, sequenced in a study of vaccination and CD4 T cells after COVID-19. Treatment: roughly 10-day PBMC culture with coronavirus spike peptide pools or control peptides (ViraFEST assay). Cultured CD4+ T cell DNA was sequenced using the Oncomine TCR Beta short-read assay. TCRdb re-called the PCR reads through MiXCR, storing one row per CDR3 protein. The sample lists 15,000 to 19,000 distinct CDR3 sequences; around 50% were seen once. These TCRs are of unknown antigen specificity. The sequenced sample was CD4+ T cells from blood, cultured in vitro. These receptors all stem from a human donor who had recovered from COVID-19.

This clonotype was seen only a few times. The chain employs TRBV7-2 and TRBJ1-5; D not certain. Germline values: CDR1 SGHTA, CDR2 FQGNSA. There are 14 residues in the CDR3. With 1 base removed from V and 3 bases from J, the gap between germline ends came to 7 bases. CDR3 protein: CASSLEGPNQPQHF. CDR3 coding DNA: TGTGCCAGCAGCTTAGAGGGCCCCAATCAGCCCCAGCATTTT.

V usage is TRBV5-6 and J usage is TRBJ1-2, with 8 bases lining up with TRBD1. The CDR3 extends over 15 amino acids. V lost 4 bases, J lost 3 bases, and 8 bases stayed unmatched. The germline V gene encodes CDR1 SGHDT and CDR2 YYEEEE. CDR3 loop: CASSPPQGGDYGYTF. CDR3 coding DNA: TGTGCCAGCAGCCCCCCACAGGGGGGAGACTATGGCTACACCTTC. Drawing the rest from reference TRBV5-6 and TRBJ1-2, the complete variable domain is DAGVTQSPTHLIKTRGQQVTLRCSPKSGHDTVSWYQQALGQGPQFIFQYYEEEERQRGNFPDRFSGHQFPNYSSELNVNALLLGDSALYLCASSPPQGGDYGYTFGSGTRLTVV.

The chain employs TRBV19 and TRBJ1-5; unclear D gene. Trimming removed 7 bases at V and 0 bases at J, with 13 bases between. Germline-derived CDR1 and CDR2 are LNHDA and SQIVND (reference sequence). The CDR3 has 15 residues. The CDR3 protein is CASISDGNSNQPQHF. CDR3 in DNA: TGTGCCAGTATTTCGGACGGTAATAGCAATCAGCCCCAGCATTTT.

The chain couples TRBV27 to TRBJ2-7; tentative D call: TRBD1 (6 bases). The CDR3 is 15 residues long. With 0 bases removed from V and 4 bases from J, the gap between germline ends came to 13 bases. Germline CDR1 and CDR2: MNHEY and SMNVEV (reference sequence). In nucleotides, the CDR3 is TGTGCCAGCAGTTTATCGGGGGCAGGGTCGTACGAGCAGTACTTC. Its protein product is CASSLSGAGSYEQYF.

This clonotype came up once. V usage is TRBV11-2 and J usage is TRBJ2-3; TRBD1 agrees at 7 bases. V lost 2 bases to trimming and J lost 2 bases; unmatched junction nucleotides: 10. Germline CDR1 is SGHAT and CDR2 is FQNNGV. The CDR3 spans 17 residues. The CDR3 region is CASSLTRGTEYTDTQYF. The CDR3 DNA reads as TGTGCCAGCAGCTTAACTAGGGGGACAGAGTACACAGATACGCAGTATTTT. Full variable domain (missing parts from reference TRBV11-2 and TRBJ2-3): EAGVAQSPRYKIIEKRQSVAFWCNPISGHATLYWYQQILGQGPKLLIQFQNNGVVDDSQLPKDRFSAERLKGVDSTLKIQPAKLEDSAVYLCASSLTRGTEYTDTQYFGPGTRLTVL.

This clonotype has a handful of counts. Here the CDR3 reads CATSRDDGVGYTF. The CDR3 region has the DNA TGTGCCACCAGCAGAGATGATGGGGTTGGCTACACCTTC. The chain links TRBV15 to TRBJ1-2; D is undetermined. The ends were cut back, 0 bases at V and 7 bases at J, with 9 bases in the middle. CDR1 and CDR2 (germline): LNHNV, YYDKDF (reference sequence). The length of the CDR3 is 13 residues.

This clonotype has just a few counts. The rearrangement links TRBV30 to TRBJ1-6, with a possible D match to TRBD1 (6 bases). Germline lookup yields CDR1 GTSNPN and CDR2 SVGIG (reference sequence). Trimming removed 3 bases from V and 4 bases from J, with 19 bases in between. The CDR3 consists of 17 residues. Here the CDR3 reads CAWSRLTLRGYNSPLHF. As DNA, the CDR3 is TGTGCCTGGAGCCGTCTCACCCTCAGGGGATATAATTCACCCCTCCACTTT.

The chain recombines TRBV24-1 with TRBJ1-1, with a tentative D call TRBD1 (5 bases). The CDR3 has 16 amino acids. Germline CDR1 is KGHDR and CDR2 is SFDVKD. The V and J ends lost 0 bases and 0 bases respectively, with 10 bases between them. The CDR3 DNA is TGTGCCACCAGTGATTTGCAGGTCAGGGTGAACACTGAAGCTTTCTTT. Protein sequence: CATSDLQVRVNTEAFF.

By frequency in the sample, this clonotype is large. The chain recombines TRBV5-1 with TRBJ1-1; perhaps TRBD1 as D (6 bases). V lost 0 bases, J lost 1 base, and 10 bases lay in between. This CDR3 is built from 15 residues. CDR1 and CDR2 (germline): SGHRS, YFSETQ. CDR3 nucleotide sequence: TGCGCCAGCAGCTTGGCTGGGGGGCGGAACACTGAAGCTTTCTTT. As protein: CASSLAGGRNTEAFF. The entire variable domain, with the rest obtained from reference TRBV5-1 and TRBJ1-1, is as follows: KAGVTQTPRYLIKTRGQQVTLSCSPISGHRSVSWYQQTPGQGLQFLFEYFSETQRNKGNFPGRFSGRQFSNSRSEMNVSTLELGDSALYLCASSLAGGRNTEAFFGQGTRLTVV.

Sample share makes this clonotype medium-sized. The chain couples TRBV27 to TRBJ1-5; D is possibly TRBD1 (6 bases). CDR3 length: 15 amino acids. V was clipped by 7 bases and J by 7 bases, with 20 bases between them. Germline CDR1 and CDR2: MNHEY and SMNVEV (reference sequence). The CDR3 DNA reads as TGTGCCAGCACCCCCCAGGGGCTGGATAAGCAGCCCCAGCATTTT. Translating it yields CASTPQGLDKQPQHF.

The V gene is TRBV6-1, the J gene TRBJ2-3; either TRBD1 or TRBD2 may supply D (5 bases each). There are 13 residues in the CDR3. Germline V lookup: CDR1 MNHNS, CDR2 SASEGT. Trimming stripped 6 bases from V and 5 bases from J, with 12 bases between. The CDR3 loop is CASRSSGGDTQYF. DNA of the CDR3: TGTGCCAGCAGATCCTCTGGGGGAGATACGCAGTATTTT.

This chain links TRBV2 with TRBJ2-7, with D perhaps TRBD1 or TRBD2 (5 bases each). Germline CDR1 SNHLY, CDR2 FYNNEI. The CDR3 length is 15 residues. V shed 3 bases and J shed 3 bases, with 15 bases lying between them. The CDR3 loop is CASSDHEGLGYEQYF. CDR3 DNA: TGTGCCAGCAGTGACCACGAGGGGTTGGGCTACGAGCAGTACTTC.

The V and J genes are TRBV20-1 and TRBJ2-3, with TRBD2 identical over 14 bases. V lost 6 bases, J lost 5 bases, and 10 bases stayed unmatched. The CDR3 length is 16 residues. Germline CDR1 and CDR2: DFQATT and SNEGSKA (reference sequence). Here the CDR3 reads CSATPTSGGARDTQYF. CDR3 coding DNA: TGCAGTGCAACCCCGACTAGCGGGGGGGCTAGAGATACGCAGTATTTT.

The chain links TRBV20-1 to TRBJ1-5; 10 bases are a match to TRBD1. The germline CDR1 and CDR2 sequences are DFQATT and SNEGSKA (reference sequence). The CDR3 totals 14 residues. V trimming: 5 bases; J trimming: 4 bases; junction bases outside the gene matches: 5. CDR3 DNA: TGCAGTGCTTCCGACAGGGGGCGTAATCAGCCCCAGCATTTT. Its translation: CSASDRGRNQPQHF.

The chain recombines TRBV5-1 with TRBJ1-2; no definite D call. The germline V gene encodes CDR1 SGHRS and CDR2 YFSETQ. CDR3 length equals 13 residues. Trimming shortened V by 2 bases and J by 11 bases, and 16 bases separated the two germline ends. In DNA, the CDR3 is TGCGCCAGCAGCTTTGGCCAGGAACCTGGATACACCTTC. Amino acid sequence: CASSFGQEPGYTF. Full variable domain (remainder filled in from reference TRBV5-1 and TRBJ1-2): KAGVTQTPRYLIKTRGQQVTLSCSPISGHRSVSWYQQTPGQGLQFLFEYFSETQRNKGNFPGRFSGRQFSNSRSEMNVSTLELGDSALYLCASSFGQEPGYTFGSGTRLTVV.

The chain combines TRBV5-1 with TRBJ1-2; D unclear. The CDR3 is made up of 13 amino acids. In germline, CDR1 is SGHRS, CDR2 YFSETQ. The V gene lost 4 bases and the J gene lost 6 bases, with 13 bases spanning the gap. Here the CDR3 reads CASSTGGLNGYTF. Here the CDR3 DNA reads TGCGCCAGCAGCACCGGCGGGTTGAATGGCTACACCTTC.